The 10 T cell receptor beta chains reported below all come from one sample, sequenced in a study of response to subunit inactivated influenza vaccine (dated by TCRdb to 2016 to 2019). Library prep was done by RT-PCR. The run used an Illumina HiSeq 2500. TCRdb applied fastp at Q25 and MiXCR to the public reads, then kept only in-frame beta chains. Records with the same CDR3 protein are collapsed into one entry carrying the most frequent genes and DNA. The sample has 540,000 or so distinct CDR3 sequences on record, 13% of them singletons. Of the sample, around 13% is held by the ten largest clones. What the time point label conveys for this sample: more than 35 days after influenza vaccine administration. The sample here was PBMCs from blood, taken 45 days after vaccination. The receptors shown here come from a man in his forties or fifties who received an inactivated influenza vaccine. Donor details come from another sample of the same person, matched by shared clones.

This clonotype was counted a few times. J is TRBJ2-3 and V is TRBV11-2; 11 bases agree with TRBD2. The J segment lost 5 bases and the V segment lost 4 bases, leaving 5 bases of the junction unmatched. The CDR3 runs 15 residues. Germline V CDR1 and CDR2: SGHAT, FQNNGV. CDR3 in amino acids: CASSYSGGAVDTQYF. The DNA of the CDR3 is TGTGCCAGCAGCTATAGCGGGGGGGCCGTAGATACGCAGTATTTT.

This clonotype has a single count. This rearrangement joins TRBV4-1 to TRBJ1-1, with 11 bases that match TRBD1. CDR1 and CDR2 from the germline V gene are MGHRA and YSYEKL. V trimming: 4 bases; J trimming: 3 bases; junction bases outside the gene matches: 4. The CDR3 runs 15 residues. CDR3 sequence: CASSRPGQGDTEAFF. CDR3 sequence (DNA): TGCGCCAGCAGCCGACCGGGACAGGGGGACACTGAAGCTTTCTTT.

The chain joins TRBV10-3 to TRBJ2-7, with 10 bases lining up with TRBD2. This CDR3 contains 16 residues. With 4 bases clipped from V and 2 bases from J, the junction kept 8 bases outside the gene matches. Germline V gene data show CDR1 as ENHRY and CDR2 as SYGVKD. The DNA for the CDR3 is TGTGCCATCAGTGTTGTGGCAGCGGGAGGGCCCTACGAGCAGTACTTC. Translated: CAISVVAAGGPYEQYF.

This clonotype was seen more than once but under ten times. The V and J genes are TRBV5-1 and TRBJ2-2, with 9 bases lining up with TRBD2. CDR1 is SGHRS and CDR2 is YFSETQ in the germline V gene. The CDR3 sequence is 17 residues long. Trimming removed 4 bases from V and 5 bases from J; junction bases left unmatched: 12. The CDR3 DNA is TGCGCCAGCAGCCCATTAGCGGGGGCCTCAGGGACCGGGGAGCTGTTTTTT. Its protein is CASSPLAGASGTGELFF.

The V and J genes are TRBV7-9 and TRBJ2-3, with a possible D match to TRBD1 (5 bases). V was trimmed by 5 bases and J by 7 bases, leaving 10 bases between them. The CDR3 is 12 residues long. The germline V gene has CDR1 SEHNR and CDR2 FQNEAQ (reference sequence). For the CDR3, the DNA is TGTGCCAGCAGCACAAGGGGCCATACGCAGTATTTT. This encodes CASSTRGHTQYF.

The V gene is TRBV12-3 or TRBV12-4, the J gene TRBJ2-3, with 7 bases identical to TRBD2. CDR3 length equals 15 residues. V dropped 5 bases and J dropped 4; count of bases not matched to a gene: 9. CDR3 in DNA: TGTGCCAGCAGTCGGAGCGGGGCCGGGTCAGATACGCAGTATTTT. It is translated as CASSRSGAGSDTQYF.

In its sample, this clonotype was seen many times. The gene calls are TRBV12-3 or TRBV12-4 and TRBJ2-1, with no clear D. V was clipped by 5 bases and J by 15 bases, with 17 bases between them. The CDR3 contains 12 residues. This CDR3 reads CASSLTPGQRFF. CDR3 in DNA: TGTGCCAGCAGTCTAACACCGGGCCAACGGTTCTTC.

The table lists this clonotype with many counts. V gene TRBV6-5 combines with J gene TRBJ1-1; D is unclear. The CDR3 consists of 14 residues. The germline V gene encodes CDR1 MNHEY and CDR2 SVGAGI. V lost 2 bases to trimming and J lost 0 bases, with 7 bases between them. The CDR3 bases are TGTGCCAGCAGTTACGACGGAATGAACACTGAAGCTTTCTTT. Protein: CASSYDGMNTEAFF.

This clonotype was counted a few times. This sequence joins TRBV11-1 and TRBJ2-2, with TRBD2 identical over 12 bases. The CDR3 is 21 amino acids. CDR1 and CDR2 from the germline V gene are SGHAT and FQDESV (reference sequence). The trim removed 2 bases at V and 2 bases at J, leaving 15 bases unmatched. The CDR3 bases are TGTGCCAGCAGCTTAAAAGTACAACTAGCGGGGGGCCCACTTAACACCGGGGAGCTGTTTTTT. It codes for CASSLKVQLAGGPLNTGELFF.

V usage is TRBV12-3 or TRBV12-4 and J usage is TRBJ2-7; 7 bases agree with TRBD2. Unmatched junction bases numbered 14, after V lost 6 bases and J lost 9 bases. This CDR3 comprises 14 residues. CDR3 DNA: TGTGCCAGCAGCCTAGGGGAGGGCCAGGGAGGGCAGTACTTC. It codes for CASSLGEGQGGQYF.